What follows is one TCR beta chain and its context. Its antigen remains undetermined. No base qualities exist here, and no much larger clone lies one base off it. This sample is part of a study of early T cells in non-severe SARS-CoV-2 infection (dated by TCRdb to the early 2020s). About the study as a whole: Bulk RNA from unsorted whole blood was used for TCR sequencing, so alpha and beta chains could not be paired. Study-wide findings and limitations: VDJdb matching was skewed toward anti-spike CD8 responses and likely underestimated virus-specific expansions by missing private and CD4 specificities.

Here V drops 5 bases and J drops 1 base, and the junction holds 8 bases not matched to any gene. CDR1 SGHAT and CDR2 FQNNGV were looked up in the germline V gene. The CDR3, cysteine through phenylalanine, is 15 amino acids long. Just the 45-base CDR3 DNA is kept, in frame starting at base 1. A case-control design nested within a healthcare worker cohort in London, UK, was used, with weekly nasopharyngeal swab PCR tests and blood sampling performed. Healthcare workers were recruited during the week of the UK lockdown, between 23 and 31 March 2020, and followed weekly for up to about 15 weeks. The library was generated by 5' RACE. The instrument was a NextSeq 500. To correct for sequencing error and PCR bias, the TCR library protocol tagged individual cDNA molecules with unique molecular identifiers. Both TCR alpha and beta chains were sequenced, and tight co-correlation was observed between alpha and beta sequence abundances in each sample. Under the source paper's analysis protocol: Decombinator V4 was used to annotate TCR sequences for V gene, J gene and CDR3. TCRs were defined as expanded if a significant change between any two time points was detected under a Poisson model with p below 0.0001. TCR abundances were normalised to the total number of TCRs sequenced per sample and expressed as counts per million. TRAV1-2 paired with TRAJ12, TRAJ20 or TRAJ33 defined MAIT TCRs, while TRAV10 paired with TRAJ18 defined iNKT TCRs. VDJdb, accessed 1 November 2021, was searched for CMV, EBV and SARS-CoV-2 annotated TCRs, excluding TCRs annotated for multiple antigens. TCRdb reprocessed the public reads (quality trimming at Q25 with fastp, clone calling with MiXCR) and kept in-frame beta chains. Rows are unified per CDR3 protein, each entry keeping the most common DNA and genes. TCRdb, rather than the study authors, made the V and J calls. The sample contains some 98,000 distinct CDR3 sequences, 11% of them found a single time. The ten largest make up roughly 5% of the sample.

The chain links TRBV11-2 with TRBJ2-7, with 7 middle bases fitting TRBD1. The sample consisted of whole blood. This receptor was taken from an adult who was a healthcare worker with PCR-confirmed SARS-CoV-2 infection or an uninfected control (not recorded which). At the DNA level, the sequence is TGTGCCAGCAGCAAAGACAGGGTATTATCCTACGAGCAGTACTTC. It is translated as CASSKDRVLSYEQYF.